Sequencing of this T cell receptor beta chain was carried out in a study of immune evolution from preneoplasia to lung adenocarcinoma. Study-wide results and limits: Top clone frequencies peaked in normal lung, apparently declining through invasive adenocarcinoma.

This CDR3 region has 12 residues. In germline, CDR1 is SGHDT, CDR2 YYEEEE. V gave up 6 bases and J gave up 10 bases; unmatched junction bases: 9. TCRdb keeps only in-frame clones here, not all; method: immunoSEQ multiplex PCR. The profile covers 7,500 to 10,000 clones, with 60% to 80% appearing a single time and 10% to 15% taken by the ten largest. On this clone itself: Its antigen is as yet unknown.

Each case's diagnosis was confirmed by two pathologists on H&E. Macro-dissection enriched premalignant or tumor cells before nucleic acid extraction. The receptor was isolated from an older person with lung adenocarcinoma. Sequencing used FFPE lung adenocarcinoma in situ tissue. V gene TRBV5-6 combines with J gene TRBJ1-1; 7 nucleotides align to TRBD1. This CDR3 reads CASTTGGQRAFF. The CDR3 DNA sequence: TGTGCCAGCACCACCGGGGGACAGCGAGCTTTCTTT.